A selection of T cell receptor beta chains follows, all from one sample in a study of CD8 T cells in ankylosing spondylitis. TCRdb redid the calling of the 5' RACE reads with MiXCR, one entry per CDR3 protein. Of about 220,000 distinct CDR3 sequences listed, around 6.6% are singletons. Sequencing used blood, either unsorted or a sorted T cell fraction (not recorded which). Receptors originate from a male donor with ankylosing spondylitis. Each CDR3 is given with its conserved first and last residue. The D gene is left open where the match is weak. Not every row has a clone size; where given, it reads once, few, many or a size class.

v_gene	abundance	d_gene	j_gene	CDR3nt	CDR3aa
TRBV5-1	many	NA	TRBJ1-1	TGCGCCAGCAGACCGACCTCGTACACTGAAGCTTTCTTT	CASRPTSYTEAFF
TRBV6-6	NA	TRBD1	TRBJ2-7	TGTGCCACCACTACAGGGGGAATAGGCGAGCAGTACTTC	CATTTGGIGEQYF
TRBV11-2	many	NA	TRBJ2-3	TGTGCCAGCAGCTTATATGGGGGTACAGATACGCAGTATTTT	CASSLYGGTDTQYF
TRBV7-2	many	TRBD2	TRBJ2-7	TGTGCCAGCAGCCTACCCCTGACTAGCGGACCCTACGAGCAGTACTTC	CASSLPLTSGPYEQYF
TRBV12-3/TRBV12-4	many	NA	TRBJ2-7	TGTGCCAGCAGTTTAATCGGGGATCCTTCCTACGAGCAGTACTTC	CASSLIGDPSYEQYF
TRBV7-8	many	TRBD2	TRBJ2-5	TGTGCCAGCAGCTTATGGGCTAGCGGGGGGGGAAAAGAGACCCAGTACTTC	CASSLWASGGGKETQYF
TRBV9	NA	TRBD2	TRBJ2-1	TGTGCCAGCAGCGCCTTGGCGGGGGGGAGGGATGAGCAGTTCTTC	CASSALAGGRDEQFF
TRBV19	NA	NA	TRBJ2-7	TGTGCCAGTAGTCCCCCGGGACACTACTACGAGCAGTACTTC	CASSPPGHYYEQYF
TRBV2	many	TRBD1	TRBJ2-1	TGTGCCATCCCTACGGACAGGGGCTCTTACAATGAGCAGTTCTTC	CAIPTDRGSYNEQFF
TRBV7-8	many	TRBD1	TRBJ2-6	TGTGCCAGCAGCCTTACGACAGGGTCCTCCTCCTCTGGGGCCAACGTCCTGACTTTC	CASSLTTGSSSSGANVLTF
TRBV9	many	NA	TRBJ2-1	TGTGCCAGCAGCCCCTCTTGGGAGCCTAACTACAATGAGCAGTTCTTC	CASSPSWEPNYNEQFF
TRBV12-3/TRBV12-4	many	NA	TRBJ2-5	TGTGCCAGCAGTTTAGTGGGGGGGACCCAGTACTTC	CASSLVGGTQYF
TRBV7-9	many	NA	TRBJ2-7	TGTGCCAGCAGCCCGCCAGTGGGGAGTAGCCCCTACGAGCAGTACTTC	CASSPPVGSSPYEQYF
TRBV4-3	once	TRBD1	TRBJ1-1	TGCGCCAGCAGCCGTCGGACAGGGGCCTTGAACACTGAAGCTTTCTTT	CASSRRTGALNTEAFF
TRBV7-9	few	TRBD2	TRBJ2-7	TGTGCCAGCAGCTTTTCGACTAGCGGGTCCCCCGAGCAGTACTTC	CASSFSTSGSPEQYF
TRBV28	many	NA	TRBJ1-6	TGTGCCAGTCTTCCGACGGACCGCTGGGGTAATTCACCCCTCCACTTT	CASLPTDRWGNSPLHF
TRBV4-2	NA	TRBD2	TRBJ2-7	TGTGCCAGCAGCCAAGGGGCCGGGGAGGGTTTGTACGAGCAGTACTTC	CASSQGAGEGLYEQYF
TRBV2	NA	TRBD1	TRBJ2-2	TGTACCCGCAGTACTTTCCCGCACACAAGGGGGCCGGGCACCGGGGAGCTGTTTTTT	CTRSTFPHTRGPGTGELFF
TRBV24-1	many	TRBD1	TRBJ2-7	TGTGCCACCAGTGAGGGACAGGGCCCCCTAGCCTACGAGCAGTACTTC	CATSEGQGPLAYEQYF
TRBV12-3/TRBV12-4	many	NA	TRBJ1-5	TGTGCCAGCAGTTTAACAGGGTTGCATCAGCCCCAGCATTTT	CASSLTGLHQPQHF
TRBV4-3	many	NA	TRBJ1-2	TGCGCCAGCAGCCAAGACGAGACAGTAAGGGGGAACTATGGCTACACCTTC	CASSQDETVRGNYGYTF
TRBV14	NA	TRBD2	TRBJ2-1	TGTGCCAGCAGCCAGAGACTAGCGGGAGGGACCCATGAGCAGTTCTTC	CASSQRLAGGTHEQFF
TRBV20-1	many	NA	TRBJ1-5	TGCAGTGCTAGCACAGGGTTGTTTCAGCCCCAGCATTTT	CSASTGLFQPQHF
TRBV29-1	few	TRBD1	TRBJ1-2	TGCAGCGTTCAGGGGGGCTCGGTTTCTGGCTACACCTTC	CSVQGGSVSGYTF
TRBV10-1	NA	NA	TRBJ2-7	TGCGCCAGCAGTGTGAAGGGAGACGAGCAGTACTTC	CASSVKGDEQYF
TRBV11-1	many	TRBD1	TRBJ2-1	TGTGCCAGCAGCTTATTTGGACAGGGACCCTACAATGAGCAGTTCTTC	CASSLFGQGPYNEQFF
TRBV7-9	many	NA	TRBJ1-1	TGTGCCAGCAGCTTAGAAGTAGACACTGAAGCTTTCTTT	CASSLEVDTEAFF
TRBV20-1	many	TRBD2	TRBJ2-7	TGCAGTGCTAGAGATCGGGCTAGCGGGAACTACGAGCAGTACTTC	CSARDRASGNYEQYF
TRBV27	many	NA	TRBJ2-1	TGTGCCACCCAGGGGGGGACAGATCGATTGAGCTCCTACAATGAGCAGTTCTTC	CATQGGTDRLSSYNEQFF
TRBV11-1	few	TRBD1	TRBJ1-5	TGTGCCAGCAGCGGGGGGGGACAGGCACGAAGAGGCAATCAGCCCCAGCATTTT	CASSGGGQARRGNQPQHF
TRBV7-9	many	NA	TRBJ1-2	TGTGCCAGCAGTTTAGGATCCGATGGATATGGCTACACCTTC	CASSLGSDGYGYTF
TRBV14	many	NA	TRBJ2-5	TGTGCCAGCAGCCAAGTCTTAACGGGAGAGACCCAGTACTTC	CASSQVLTGETQYF
TRBV28	NA	TRBD2	TRBJ2-6	TGTGCCAGCAGTCCCTGGACTAGCGGGACCCTCTTCTCTGGGGCCAACGTCCTGACTTTC	CASSPWTSGTLFSGANVLTF
TRBV9	few	NA	TRBJ2-6	TGTGCCAGCAGCGTAGTGGGCTCTGGGGCCAACGTCCTGACTTTC	CASSVVGSGANVLTF
TRBV4-1	many	NA	TRBJ1-2	TGCGCCAGCAGCCATCCTTCCGGGACACGGTATGGCTACACCTTC	CASSHPSGTRYGYTF
TRBV2	few	NA	TRBJ2-7	TGTGCCAGCAGTGAAACGGGGGCGGCGTACGAGCAGTACTTC	CASSETGAAYEQYF
TRBV9	NA	NA	TRBJ2-5	TGTGCCAGCAGCGTAGCGGGGGACCTGGTCGGACGAGAGACCCAGTACTTC	CASSVAGDLVGRETQYF
TRBV9	many	NA	TRBJ2-1	TGTGCCAGCGGGGGAGCGGGTTTATACAATGAGCAGTTCTTC	CASGGAGLYNEQFF
TRBV27	many	TRBD2	TRBJ2-1	TGTGCCAGCAGTCCCGGGACTAGCGGCTATGAGCAGTTCTTC	CASSPGTSGYEQFF